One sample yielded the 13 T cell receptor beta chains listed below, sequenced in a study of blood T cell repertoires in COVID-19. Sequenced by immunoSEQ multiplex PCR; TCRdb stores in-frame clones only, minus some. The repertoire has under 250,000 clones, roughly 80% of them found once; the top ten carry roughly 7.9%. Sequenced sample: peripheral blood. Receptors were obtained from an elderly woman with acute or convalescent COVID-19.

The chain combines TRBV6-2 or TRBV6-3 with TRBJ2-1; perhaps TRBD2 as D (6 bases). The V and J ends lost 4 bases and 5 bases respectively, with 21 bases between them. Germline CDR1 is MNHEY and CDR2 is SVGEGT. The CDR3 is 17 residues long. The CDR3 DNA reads TGTGCCAGCAGTTCGACTAGACGGGGCTCCGTACACAATGAGCAGTTCTTC. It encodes CASSSTRRGSVHNEQFF.

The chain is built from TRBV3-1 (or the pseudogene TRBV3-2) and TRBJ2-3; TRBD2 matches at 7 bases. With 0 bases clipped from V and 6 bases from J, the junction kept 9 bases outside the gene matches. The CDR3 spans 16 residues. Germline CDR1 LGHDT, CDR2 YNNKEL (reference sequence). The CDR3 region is CASSQDKRGAEDTQYF. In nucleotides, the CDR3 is TGTGCCAGCAGCCAAGATAAGCGGGGAGCCGAGGATACGCAGTATTTT.

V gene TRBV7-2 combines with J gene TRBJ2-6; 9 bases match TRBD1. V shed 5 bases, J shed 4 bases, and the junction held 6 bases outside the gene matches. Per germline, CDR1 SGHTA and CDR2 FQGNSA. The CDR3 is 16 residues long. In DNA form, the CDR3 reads TGTGCCAGCAGCCGGAACAGGGGGCACGGGGCCAACGTCCTGACTTTC. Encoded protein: CASSRNRGHGANVLTF.

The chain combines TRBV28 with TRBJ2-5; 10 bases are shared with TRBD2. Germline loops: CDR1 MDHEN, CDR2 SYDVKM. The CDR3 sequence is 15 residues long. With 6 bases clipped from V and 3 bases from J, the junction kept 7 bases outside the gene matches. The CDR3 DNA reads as TGTGCCAGCAGCCCCGGTGGACTAGCGGAAGAGACCCAGTACTTC. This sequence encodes CASSPGGLAEETQYF.

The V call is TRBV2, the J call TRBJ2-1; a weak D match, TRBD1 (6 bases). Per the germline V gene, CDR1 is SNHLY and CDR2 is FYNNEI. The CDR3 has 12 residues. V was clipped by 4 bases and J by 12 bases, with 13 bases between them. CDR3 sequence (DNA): TGTGCCAGCAGTGTTCAGGGGAGCTTGCAGTTCTTC. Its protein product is CASSVQGSLQFF.

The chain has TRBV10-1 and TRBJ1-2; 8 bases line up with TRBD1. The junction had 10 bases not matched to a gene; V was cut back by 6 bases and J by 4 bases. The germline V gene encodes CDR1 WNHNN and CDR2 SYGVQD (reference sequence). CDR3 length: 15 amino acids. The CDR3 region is CASRGDRPNPYGYTF. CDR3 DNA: TGCGCCAGCAGGGGGGACAGGCCGAACCCCTATGGCTACACCTTC.

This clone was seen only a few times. The CDR3 region has the DNA TGTGCCAGCAGTGAATCCCCCTACTACGAGCAGTACTTC. Translated: CASSESPYYEQYF. The chain has TRBV25-1 and TRBJ2-7, with no clear D. Trimming took off 1 base at V and 3 bases at J, with 7 bases between the two ends. The CDR3 runs to 13 residues. In germline, CDR1 is MGHDK, CDR2 SYGVNS.

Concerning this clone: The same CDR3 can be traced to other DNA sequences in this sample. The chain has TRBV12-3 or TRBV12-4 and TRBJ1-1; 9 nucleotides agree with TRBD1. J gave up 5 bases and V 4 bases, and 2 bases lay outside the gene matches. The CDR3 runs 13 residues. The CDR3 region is CASSSTGGTEAFF. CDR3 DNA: TGTGCCAGCAGTTCGACAGGGGGGACTGAAGCTTTCTTT.

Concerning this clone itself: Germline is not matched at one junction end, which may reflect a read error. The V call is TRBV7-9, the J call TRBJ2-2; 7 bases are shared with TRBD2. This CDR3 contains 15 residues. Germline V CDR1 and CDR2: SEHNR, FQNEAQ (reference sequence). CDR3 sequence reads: CASTLSGLYTGELFF. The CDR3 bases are TGTGCCAGCACCTTATCGGGACTATACACCGGGGAGCTGTTTTTT.

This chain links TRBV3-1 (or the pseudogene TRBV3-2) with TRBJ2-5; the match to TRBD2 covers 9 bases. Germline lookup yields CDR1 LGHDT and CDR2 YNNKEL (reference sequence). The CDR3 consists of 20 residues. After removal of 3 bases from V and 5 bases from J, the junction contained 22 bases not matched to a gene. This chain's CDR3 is CASSQTNRYSGGSIGETQYF. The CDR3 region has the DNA TGTGCCAGCAGCCAGACGAACCGGTATAGCGGGGGCTCCATCGGGGAGACCCAGTACTTC.

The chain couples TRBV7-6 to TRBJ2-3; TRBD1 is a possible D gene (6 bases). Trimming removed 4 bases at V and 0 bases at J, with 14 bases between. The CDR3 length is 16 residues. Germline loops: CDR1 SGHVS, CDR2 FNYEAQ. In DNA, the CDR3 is TGTGCCAGCAGCTCAAGACAGGCTCTTAGCACAGATACGCAGTATTTT. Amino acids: CASSSRQALSTDTQYF.

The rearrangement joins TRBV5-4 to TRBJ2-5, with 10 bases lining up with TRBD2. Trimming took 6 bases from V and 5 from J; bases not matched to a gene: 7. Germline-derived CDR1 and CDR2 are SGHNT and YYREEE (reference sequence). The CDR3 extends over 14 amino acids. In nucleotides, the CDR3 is TGTGCCAGCAACCTAGCGGGAGCCGGGGAGACCCAGTACTTC. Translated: CASNLAGAGETQYF. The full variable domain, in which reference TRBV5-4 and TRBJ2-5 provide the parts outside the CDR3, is ETGVTQSPTHLIKTRGQQVTLRCSSQSGHNTVSWYQQALGQGPQFIFQYYREEENGRGNFPPRFSGLQFPNYSSELNVNALELDDSALYLCASNLAGAGETQYFGPGTRLLVL.

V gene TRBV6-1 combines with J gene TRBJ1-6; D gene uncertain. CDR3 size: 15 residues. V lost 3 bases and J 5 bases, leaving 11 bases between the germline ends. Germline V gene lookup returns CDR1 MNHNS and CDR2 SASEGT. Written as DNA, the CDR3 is TGTGCCAGCAGTGAGGGCAGGTTCAATAATTCACCCCTCCACTTT. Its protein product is CASSEGRFNNSPLHF.